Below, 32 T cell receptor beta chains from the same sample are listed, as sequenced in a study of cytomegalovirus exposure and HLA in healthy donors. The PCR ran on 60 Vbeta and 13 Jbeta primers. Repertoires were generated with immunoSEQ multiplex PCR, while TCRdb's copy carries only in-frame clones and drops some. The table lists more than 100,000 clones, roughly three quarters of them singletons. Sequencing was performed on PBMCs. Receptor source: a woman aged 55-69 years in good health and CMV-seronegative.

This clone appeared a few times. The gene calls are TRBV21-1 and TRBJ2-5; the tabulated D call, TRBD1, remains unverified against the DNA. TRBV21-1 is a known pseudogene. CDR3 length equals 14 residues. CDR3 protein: CASSIGQGVQTQYF. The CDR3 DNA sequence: TGTGCCAGCAGCATCGGACAGGGCGTTCAGACCCAGTACTTC.

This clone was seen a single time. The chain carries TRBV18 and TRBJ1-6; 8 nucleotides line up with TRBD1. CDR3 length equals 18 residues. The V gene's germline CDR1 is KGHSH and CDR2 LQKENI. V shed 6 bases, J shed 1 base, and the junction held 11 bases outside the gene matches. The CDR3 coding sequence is TGTGCCAGCTCTCTCGGACAGGGCCGGCTGTCCTATAATTCACCCCTCCACTTT. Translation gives CASSLGQGRLSYNSPLHF.

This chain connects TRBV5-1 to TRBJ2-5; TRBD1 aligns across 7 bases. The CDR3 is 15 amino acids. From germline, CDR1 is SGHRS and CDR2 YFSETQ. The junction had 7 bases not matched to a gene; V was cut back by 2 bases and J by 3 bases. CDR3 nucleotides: TGCGCCAGCAGCTTTAGTTCGACAGGGAAAGAGACCCAGTACTTC. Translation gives CASSFSSTGKETQYF. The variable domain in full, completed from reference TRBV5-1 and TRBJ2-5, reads KAGVTQTPRYLIKTRGQQVTLSCSPISGHRSVSWYQQTPGQGLQFLFEYFSETQRNKGNFPGRFSGRQFSNSRSEMNVSTLELGDSALYLCASSFSSTGKETQYFGPGTRLLVL.

In nucleotides, the CDR3 is TGCGCCAGCAGCTTCCGGGGGTTCGGCACAGATACGCAGTATTTT. It yields the protein CASSFRGFGTDTQYF. The chain carries TRBV5-1 and TRBJ2-3; a weak D match, TRBD2 (6 bases). The CDR3 is 15 residues long. Germline-derived CDR1 and CDR2 are SGHRS and YFSETQ. Trimming removed 2 bases at V and 1 base at J, with 11 bases between.

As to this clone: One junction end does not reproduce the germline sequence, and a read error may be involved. CDR3 residues: CASSIARGSGNSGANVLTF. Written as DNA, the CDR3 is TGTGCCAGCAGCATAGCAAGGGGCAGTGGTAACTCTGGGGCCAACGTCCTGACTTTC. The chain links TRBV7-8 to TRBJ2-6, with D possibly matching TRBD1 (5 bases). Germline-derived CDR1 and CDR2 are SGHVS and FQNEAQ. This CDR3 is 19 amino acids long.

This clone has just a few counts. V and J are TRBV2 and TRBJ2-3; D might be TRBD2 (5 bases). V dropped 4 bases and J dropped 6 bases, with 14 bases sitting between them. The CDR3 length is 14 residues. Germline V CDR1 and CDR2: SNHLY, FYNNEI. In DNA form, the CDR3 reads TGTGCCAGCAGTGCTAGGCGAGGGATCGATACGCAGTATTTT. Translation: CASSARRGIDTQYF.

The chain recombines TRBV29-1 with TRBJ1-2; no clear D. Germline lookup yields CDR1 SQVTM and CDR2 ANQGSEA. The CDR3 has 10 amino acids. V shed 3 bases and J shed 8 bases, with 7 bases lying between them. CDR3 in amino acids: CSVEEGGYTF. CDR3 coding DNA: TGCAGCGTTGAGGAGGGCGGCTACACCTTC.

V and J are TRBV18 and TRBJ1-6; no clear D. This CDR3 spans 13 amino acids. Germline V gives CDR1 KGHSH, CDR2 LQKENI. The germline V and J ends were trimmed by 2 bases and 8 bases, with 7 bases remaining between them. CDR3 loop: CASSPTSDSPLHF. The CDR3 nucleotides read TGTGCCAGCTCACCAACTAGTGATTCACCCCTCCACTTT.

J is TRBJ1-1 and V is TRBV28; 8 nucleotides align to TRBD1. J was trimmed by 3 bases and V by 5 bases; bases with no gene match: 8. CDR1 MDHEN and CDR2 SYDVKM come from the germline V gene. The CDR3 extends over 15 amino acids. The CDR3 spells CASSGGTGSDTEAFF. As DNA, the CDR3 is TGTGCCAGCAGTGGGGGGACAGGCTCGGACACTGAAGCTTTCTTT.

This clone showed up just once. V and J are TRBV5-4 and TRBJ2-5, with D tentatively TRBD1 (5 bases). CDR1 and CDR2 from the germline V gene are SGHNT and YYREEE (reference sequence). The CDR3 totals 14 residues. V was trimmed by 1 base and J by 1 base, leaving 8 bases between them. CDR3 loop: CASSLPGSQETQYF. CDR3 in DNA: TGTGCCAGCAGCTTGCCAGGGTCCCAAGAGACCCAGTACTTC.

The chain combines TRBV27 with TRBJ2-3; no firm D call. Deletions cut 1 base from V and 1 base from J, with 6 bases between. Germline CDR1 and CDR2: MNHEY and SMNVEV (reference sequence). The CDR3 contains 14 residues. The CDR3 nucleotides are TGTGCCAGCAGTTTATTGGCAGGCACAGATACGCAGTATTTT. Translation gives CASSLLAGTDTQYF.

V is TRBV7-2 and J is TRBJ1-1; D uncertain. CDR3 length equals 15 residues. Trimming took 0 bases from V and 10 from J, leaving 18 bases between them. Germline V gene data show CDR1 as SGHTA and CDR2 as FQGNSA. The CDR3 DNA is TGTGCCAGCAGCTTAGCTTCCCCACCCTCTGCGGGAGCTTTCTTT. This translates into CASSLASPPSAGAFF. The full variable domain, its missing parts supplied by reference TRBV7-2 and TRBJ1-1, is GAGVSQSPSNKVTEKGKDVELRCDPISGHTALYWYRQSLGQGLEFLIYFQGNSAPDKSGLPSDRFSAERTGGSVSTLTIQRTQQEDSAVYLCASSLASPPSAGAFFGQGTRLTVV.

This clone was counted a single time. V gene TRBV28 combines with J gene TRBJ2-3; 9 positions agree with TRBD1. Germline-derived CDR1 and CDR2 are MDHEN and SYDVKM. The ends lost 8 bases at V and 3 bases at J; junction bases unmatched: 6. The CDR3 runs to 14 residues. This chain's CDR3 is CASQGTGRTDTQYF. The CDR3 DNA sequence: TGTGCCAGCCAGGGGACAGGGAGGACAGATACGCAGTATTTT.

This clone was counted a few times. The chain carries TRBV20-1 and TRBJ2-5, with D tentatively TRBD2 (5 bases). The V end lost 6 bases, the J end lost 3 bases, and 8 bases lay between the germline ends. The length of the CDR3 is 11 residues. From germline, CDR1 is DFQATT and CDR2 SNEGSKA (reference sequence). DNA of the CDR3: TGCAGTGCAGCAGCGGAAGAGACCCAGTACTTC. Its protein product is CSAAAEETQYF.

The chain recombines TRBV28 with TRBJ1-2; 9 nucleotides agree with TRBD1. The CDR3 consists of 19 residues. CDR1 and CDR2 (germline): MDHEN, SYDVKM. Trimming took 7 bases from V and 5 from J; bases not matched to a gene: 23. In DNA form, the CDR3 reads TGTGCCAGCACCCCGGGACAGGGCCCACCCGGGGCCCTAAGTTATGGCTACACCTTC. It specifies CASTPGQGPPGALSYGYTF.

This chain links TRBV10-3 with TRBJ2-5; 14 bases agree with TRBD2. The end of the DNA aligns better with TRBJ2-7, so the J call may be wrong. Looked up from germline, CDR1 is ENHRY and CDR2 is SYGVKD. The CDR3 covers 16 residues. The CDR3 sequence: CAISTGLAGGAYEQYF. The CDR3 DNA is TGTGCCATCAGCACCGGACTAGCGGGAGGTGCCTACGAGCAGTACTTC.

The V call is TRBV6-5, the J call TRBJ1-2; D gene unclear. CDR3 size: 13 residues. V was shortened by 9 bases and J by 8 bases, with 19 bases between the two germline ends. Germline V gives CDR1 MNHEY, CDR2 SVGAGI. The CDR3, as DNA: TGTGCCAGTATTTCCGGTTGGGGAGGAGGCTACACCTTC. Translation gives CASISGWGGGYTF.

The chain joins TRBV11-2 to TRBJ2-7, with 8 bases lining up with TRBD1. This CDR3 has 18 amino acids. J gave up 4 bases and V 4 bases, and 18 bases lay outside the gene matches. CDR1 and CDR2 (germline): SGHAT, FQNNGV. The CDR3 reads CASSSAPFQGARPYEQYF. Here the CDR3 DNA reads TGTGCCAGCAGCTCCGCCCCGTTCCAGGGGGCTCGGCCATACGAGCAGTACTTC.

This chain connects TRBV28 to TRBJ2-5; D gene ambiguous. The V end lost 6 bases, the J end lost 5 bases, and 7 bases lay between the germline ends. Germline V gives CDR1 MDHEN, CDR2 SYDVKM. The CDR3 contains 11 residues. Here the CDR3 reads CASSSEETQYF. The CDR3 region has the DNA TGTGCCAGCAGCTCGGAGGAGACCCAGTACTTC. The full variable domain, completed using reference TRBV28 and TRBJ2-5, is DVKVTQSSRYLVKRTGEKVFLECVQDMDHENMFWYRQDPGLGLRLIYFSYDVKMKEKGDIPEGYSVSREKKERFSLILESASTNQTSMYLCASSSEETQYFGPGTRLLVL.

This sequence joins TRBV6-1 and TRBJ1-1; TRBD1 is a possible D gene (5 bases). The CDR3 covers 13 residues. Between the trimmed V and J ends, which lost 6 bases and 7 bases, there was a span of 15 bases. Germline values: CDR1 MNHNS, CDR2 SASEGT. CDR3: CASSSWGSGEAFF. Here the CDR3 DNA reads TGTGCCAGCAGCTCCTGGGGCTCCGGTGAAGCTTTCTTT.

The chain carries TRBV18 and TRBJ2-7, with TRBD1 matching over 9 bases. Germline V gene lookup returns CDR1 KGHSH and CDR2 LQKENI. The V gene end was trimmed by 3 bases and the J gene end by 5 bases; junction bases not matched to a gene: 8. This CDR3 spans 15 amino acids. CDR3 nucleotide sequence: TGTGCCAGCTCACCGGTGGGACAGGGCTCTGACGAGCAGTACTTC. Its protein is CASSPVGQGSDEQYF.

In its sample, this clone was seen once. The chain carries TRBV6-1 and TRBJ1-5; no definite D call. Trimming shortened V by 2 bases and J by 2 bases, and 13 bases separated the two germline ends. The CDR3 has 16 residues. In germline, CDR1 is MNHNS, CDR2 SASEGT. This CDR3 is CASSENKLAGNQPQHF. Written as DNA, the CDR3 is TGTGCCAGCAGTGAAAATAAACTGGCGGGCAATCAGCCCCAGCATTTT.

The DNA for the CDR3 is TGTGCCAGCCAGGGTCTTACAATCTTACATGAGCAGTTCTTC. Amino acids: CASQGLTILHEQFF. The V gene is TRBV6-1, the J gene TRBJ2-1; tentative D call: TRBD1 (5 bases). V was cut by 8 bases and J by 8 bases, with 19 bases left in between. CDR1 is MNHNS and CDR2 is SASEGT in the germline V gene. CDR3 length: 14 residues.

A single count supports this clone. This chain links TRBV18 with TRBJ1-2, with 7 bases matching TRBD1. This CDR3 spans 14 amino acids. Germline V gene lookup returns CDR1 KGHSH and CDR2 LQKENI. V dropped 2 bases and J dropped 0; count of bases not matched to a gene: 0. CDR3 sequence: CASSPGTANYGYTF. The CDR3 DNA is TGTGCCAGCTCACCAGGGACAGCTAACTATGGCTACACCTTC. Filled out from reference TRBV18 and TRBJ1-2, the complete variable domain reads NAGVMQNPRHLVRRRGQEARLRCSPMKGHSHVYWYRQLPEEGLKFMVYLQKENIIDESGMPKERFSAEFPKEGPSILRIQQVVRGDSAAYFCASSPGTANYGYTFGSGTRLTVV.

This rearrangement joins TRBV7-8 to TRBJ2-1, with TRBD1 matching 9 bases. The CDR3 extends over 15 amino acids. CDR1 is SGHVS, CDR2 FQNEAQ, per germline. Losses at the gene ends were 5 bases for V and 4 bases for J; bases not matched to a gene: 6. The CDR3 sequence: CASSLRDREYNEQFF. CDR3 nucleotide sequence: TGTGCCAGCAGCCTCCGGGACAGGGAATACAATGAGCAGTTCTTC.

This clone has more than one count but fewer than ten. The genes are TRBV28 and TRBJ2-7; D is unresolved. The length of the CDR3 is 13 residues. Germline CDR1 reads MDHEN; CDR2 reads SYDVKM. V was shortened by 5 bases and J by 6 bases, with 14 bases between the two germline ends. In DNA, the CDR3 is TGTGCCAGCAGTCCCACCCAACCTAGCGAGCAGTACTTC. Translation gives CASSPTQPSEQYF.

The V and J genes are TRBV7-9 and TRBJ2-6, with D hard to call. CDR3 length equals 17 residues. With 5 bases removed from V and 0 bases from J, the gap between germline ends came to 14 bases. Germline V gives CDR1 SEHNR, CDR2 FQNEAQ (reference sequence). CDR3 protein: CASSKFITSSGANVLTF. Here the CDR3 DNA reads TGTGCCAGCAGCAAATTTATTACGAGCTCTGGGGCCAACGTCCTGACTTTC.

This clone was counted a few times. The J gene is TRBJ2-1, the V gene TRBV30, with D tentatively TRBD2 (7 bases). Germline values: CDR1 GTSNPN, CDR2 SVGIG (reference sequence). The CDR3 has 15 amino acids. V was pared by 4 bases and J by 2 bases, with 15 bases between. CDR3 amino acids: CAWNPGGLTYNEQFF. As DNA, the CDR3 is TGTGCCTGGAACCCGGGGGGCCTTACCTACAATGAGCAGTTCTTC.

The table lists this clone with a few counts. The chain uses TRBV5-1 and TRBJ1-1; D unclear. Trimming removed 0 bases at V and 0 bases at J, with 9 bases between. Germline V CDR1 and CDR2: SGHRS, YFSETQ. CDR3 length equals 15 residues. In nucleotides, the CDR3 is TGCGCCAGCAGCTTGGCAGGAGGAATGAACACTGAAGCTTTCTTT. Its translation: CASSLAGGMNTEAFF. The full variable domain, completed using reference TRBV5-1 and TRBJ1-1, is KAGVTQTPRYLIKTRGQQVTLSCSPISGHRSVSWYQQTPGQGLQFLFEYFSETQRNKGNFPGRFSGRQFSNSRSEMNVSTLELGDSALYLCASSLAGGMNTEAFFGQGTRLTVV.

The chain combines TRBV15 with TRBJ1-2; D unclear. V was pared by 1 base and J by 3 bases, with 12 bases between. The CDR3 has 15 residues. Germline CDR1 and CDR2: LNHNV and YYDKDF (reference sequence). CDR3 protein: CATSRAPVEYYGYTF. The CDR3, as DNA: TGTGCCACCAGCAGAGCCCCGGTTGAATACTATGGCTACACCTTC.

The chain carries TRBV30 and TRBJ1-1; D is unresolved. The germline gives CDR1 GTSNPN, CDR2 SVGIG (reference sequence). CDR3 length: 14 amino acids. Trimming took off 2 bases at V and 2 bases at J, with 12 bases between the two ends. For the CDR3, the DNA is TGTGCCTGGAGTCTCCCCGGGAGTAACACTGAAGCTTTCTTT. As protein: CAWSLPGSNTEAFF.

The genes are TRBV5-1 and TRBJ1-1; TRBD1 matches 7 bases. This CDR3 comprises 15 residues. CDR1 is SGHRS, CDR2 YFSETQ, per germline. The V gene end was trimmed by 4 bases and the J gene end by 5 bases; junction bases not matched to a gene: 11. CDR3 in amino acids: CASSPGQVVTTEAFF. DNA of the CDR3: TGCGCCAGCAGCCCCGGACAGGTGGTGACGACTGAAGCTTTCTTT.